This TCR beta chain was recovered during a study of blood T cell repertoires in COVID-19. Study information: Material from acute and convalescent COVID-19 was sourced from the United States, Italy and Spain. PBMCs, B-cell-depleted T cells, or T cells were the source of the cDNA or gDNA that made up the material.

The J segment lost 6 bases and the V segment lost 2 bases, leaving 4 bases of the junction unmatched. Germline-derived CDR1 and CDR2 are SGHAT and FQNNGV. This CDR3 comprises 15 residues. Per the original data handling: Reference gene primer amplification yielded estimated nucleated cell counts. Sequencing was performed with immunoSEQ multiplex PCR; in TCRdb, only in-frame clones are kept and a portion is missing. V and J calls and clone size come straight from that table; D and trimming were deduced from the DNA. The sample contains 75,000 to 100,000 clones, roughly 88% of which appear only once. This sequence was found in a man between 65 and 85 years old with acute or convalescent COVID-19. Material for sequencing was peripheral blood. The chain employs TRBV11-2 and TRBJ1-6; 7 bases are a match to TRBD1. The CDR3 loop is CASSLTGAVNSPLHF. Written as DNA, the CDR3 is TGTGCCAGCAGCTTAACAGGGGCCGTTAATTCACCCCTCCACTTT.